Listed below are T cell receptor beta chains from one sample, sequenced in a study of T-cell memory formation after mild COVID-19. TCRdb re-analysed the 5' RACE reads in MiXCR, keeping a single row per CDR3 protein. The sample carries fewer than 300,000 distinct CDR3 sequences, 18% recorded once. What was sequenced was PBMCs or a T cell subset sorted from them (not recorded which). The receptors here all came from a man aged 18 to 30 who had mild COVID-19 (a few samples of this study predate the infection). Cell type and time point are not known. Both conserved end residues are part of each CDR3. D genes are given only for firm matches. Only part of the rows carry a size: once, few, many, or a class if the clone is expanded.

CDR3nt: TGTGCCAGCAGCGTAACAGGGATGGCAGATACGCAGTATTTT
CDR3aa: CASSVTGMADTQYF
j_gene: TRBJ2-3
d_gene: .
len: 14
abundance: .
v_gene: TRBV9

CDR3nt: TGTGCCAGCACACCAGAGCAGTTCTTC
CDR3aa: CASTPEQFF
j_gene: TRBJ2-1
d_gene: .
len: 9
abundance: few
v_gene: TRBV7-2

CDR3nt: TGTGCCAGCCGGGGGCAGGGCACCGGGGAGCTGTTTTTT
CDR3aa: CASRGQGTGELFF
j_gene: TRBJ2-2
d_gene: .
len: 13
abundance: many
v_gene: TRBV6-5

CDR3nt: TGTGCCAGCAGCCGAAACGAACAAGACAGGGGTGGTGAAGCTTTCTTT
CDR3aa: CASSRNEQDRGGEAFF
j_gene: TRBJ1-1
d_gene: TRBD1
len: 16
abundance: many
v_gene: TRBV3-1

CDR3nt: TGTGCCAGCAGCTTGGCTTCTCGCTATGGCTACACCTTC
CDR3aa: CASSLASRYGYTF
j_gene: TRBJ1-2
d_gene: .
len: 13
abundance: .
v_gene: TRBV7-2

CDR3nt: TGCGCCAGCAGCCACAACAAAGGGGGGGACTACTCCTACGAGCAGTACTTC
CDR3aa: CASSHNKGGDYSYEQYF
j_gene: TRBJ2-7
d_gene: .
len: 17
abundance: .
v_gene: TRBV4-3

CDR3nt: TGTGCCAGCAGCCTGGAGGGGCTAATGAGTGAGCAGTTCTTC
CDR3aa: CASSLEGLMSEQFF
j_gene: TRBJ2-1
d_gene: .
len: 14
abundance: .
v_gene: TRBV4-2

CDR3nt: TGTGCCAGCAGTTTACAGCAGGGAGACACTGAAGCTTTCTTT
CDR3aa: CASSLQQGDTEAFF
j_gene: TRBJ1-1
d_gene: .
len: 14
abundance: .
v_gene: TRBV12-3/TRBV12-4

CDR3nt: TGTGCCAGCTGCGGGGGATTTGGTTCACCCCTCCACTTT
CDR3aa: CASCGGFGSPLHF
j_gene: TRBJ1-6
d_gene: .
len: 13
abundance: few
v_gene: TRBV7-6

CDR3nt: TGTGCCAGCAGCTTAGTCTTGGGGGACAGAGAACGAGAGCAGTTCTTC
CDR3aa: CASSLVLGDREREQFF
j_gene: TRBJ2-1
d_gene: TRBD1
len: 16
abundance: many
v_gene: TRBV7-9

CDR3nt: TGTGCCAGCATGGAGGGGTCTGGAAACACCATATATTTT
CDR3aa: CASMEGSGNTIYF
j_gene: TRBJ1-3
d_gene: .
len: 13
abundance: .
v_gene: TRBV12-3/TRBV12-4

CDR3nt: TGTGCCAGCCGCGCAAGCACTCAGAACACCGGGGAGCTGTTTTTT
CDR3aa: CASRASTQNTGELFF
j_gene: TRBJ2-2
d_gene: .
len: 15
abundance: many
v_gene: TRBV2

CDR3nt: TGTGCCAGCAGTTACTCAGGGGGCGGCTACGAGCAGTACTTC
CDR3aa: CASSYSGGGYEQYF
j_gene: TRBJ2-7
d_gene: TRBD1
len: 14
abundance: few
v_gene: TRBV6-2/TRBV6-3

CDR3nt: TGTGCCAGCAGCCAGGCGGGTGGCGGCCTTATTCAAGAGACCCAGTACTTC
CDR3aa: CASSQAGGGLIQETQYF
j_gene: TRBJ2-5
d_gene: .
len: 17
abundance: few
v_gene: TRBV7-2

CDR3nt: TGTGCCAGCAGCTCCCAGTCAGATACGCAGTATTTT
CDR3aa: CASSSQSDTQYF
j_gene: TRBJ2-3
d_gene: .
len: 12
abundance: few
v_gene: TRBV11-2

CDR3nt: TGCGCCAGCAGGTCGGATCGGGAGGAGACCCAGTACTTC
CDR3aa: CASRSDREETQYF
j_gene: TRBJ2-5
d_gene: .
len: 13
abundance: many
v_gene: TRBV5-1

CDR3nt: TGTGCCACCAGTGACGGACAGGGGGGTACAGATACGCAGTATTTT
CDR3aa: CATSDGQGGTDTQYF
j_gene: TRBJ2-3
d_gene: TRBD1
len: 15
abundance: .
v_gene: TRBV24-1

CDR3nt: TGTGCCAGCTCATCTTCGACAGGGGCCTTAGTTGAAGCTTTCTTT
CDR3aa: CASSSSTGALVEAFF
j_gene: TRBJ1-1
d_gene: TRBD1
len: 15
abundance: .
v_gene: TRBV18

CDR3nt: TGCGCCAGCAGCCAAGATCTTTGGACAGAGTTTAGCAATCAGCCCCAGCATTTT
CDR3aa: CASSQDLWTEFSNQPQHF
j_gene: TRBJ1-5
d_gene: .
len: 18
abundance: .
v_gene: TRBV4-1

CDR3nt: TGCGCCAGCAGCTTATGGGGAGCCGGTGATTCACCCCTCCACTTT
CDR3aa: CASSLWGAGDSPLHF
j_gene: TRBJ1-6
d_gene: .
len: 15
abundance: few
v_gene: TRBV5-1

CDR3nt: TGTGCCAGCAGTGCAACGGGGGGCGCAGATACGCAGTATTTT
CDR3aa: CASSATGGADTQYF
j_gene: TRBJ2-3
d_gene: .
len: 14
abundance: .
v_gene: TRBV6-1

CDR3nt: TGTGCCAGCAGTTTTTTAGAGGAAAACACAGATACGCAGTATTTT
CDR3aa: CASSFLEENTDTQYF
j_gene: TRBJ2-3
d_gene: .
len: 15
abundance: .
v_gene: TRBV12-3/TRBV12-4

CDR3nt: TGCGCCAGCAGCTTGGAAGGGGGAGGGCAAGAGACCCAGTACTTC
CDR3aa: CASSLEGGGQETQYF
j_gene: TRBJ2-5
d_gene: .
len: 15
abundance: few
v_gene: TRBV5-1

CDR3nt: TGTGCCAGCAGCTTAGGAGGGACACCCCTCCACTTT
CDR3aa: CASSLGGTPLHF
j_gene: TRBJ1-6
d_gene: .
len: 12
abundance: few
v_gene: TRBV7-2

CDR3nt: TGCAGCGTACACGGGACTAGCGGGGGTGATGAGCAGTTCTTC
CDR3aa: CSVHGTSGGDEQFF
j_gene: TRBJ2-1
d_gene: TRBD2
len: 14
abundance: .
v_gene: TRBV29-1

CDR3nt: TGTGCCAGCAGCTTGGGCGGGGGGGACACAGATACGCAGTATTTT
CDR3aa: CASSLGGGDTDTQYF
j_gene: TRBJ2-3
d_gene: TRBD2
len: 15
abundance: .
v_gene: TRBV7-2

CDR3nt: TGTGCCAGCAGCTTAGCGCTTGGGGAGAGCTATGGCTACACCTTC
CDR3aa: CASSLALGESYGYTF
j_gene: TRBJ1-2
d_gene: .
len: 15
abundance: .
v_gene: TRBV7-2

CDR3nt: TGCGCCAGCAGCCTCATGACAGGGGGTGTTGAGACCCAGTACTTC
CDR3aa: CASSLMTGGVETQYF
j_gene: TRBJ2-5
d_gene: TRBD1
len: 15
abundance: few
v_gene: TRBV5-1

CDR3nt: TGCGCCAGCAGCTTGGCGGGGTCCGTCCTCAATGAGCAGTTCTTC
CDR3aa: CASSLAGSVLNEQFF
j_gene: TRBJ2-1
d_gene: .
len: 15
abundance: .
v_gene: TRBV5-1

CDR3nt: TGTGCCAGCAGCTTCGCAAGGACAGGCTTTTATAGCAATCAGCCCCAGCATTTT
CDR3aa: CASSFARTGFYSNQPQHF
j_gene: TRBJ1-5
d_gene: TRBD1
len: 18
abundance: .
v_gene: TRBV7-2

CDR3nt: TGTGCCAGCAGCTCTGATCCCGGGACAGGGGCAGATACGCAGTATTTT
CDR3aa: CASSSDPGTGADTQYF
j_gene: TRBJ2-3
d_gene: TRBD1
len: 16
abundance: few
v_gene: TRBV12-3/TRBV12-4

CDR3nt: TGTGCCACCAGTGAGAGCAGGGGGATTCAGTACTTC
CDR3aa: CATSESRGIQYF
j_gene: TRBJ2-4
d_gene: TRBD1
len: 12
abundance: .
v_gene: TRBV24-1

CDR3nt: TGTGCCAGCAGTGTACAGGGGGGGAGCACAGATACGCAGTATTTT
CDR3aa: CASSVQGGSTDTQYF
j_gene: TRBJ2-3
d_gene: .
len: 15
abundance: .
v_gene: TRBV2

CDR3nt: TGTGCCAGCAGCTTACGCAGAGATTCTAGCACAGATACGCAGTATTTT
CDR3aa: CASSLRRDSSTDTQYF
j_gene: TRBJ2-3
d_gene: .
len: 16
abundance: few
v_gene: TRBV7-3

CDR3nt: TGTGCCAGCTCACTCTTAGAAAATGAGCAGTTCTTC
CDR3aa: CASSLLENEQFF
j_gene: TRBJ2-1
d_gene: .
len: 12
abundance: few
v_gene: TRBV18

CDR3nt: TGTGCCAGCAGCACGACGGGACAGGGACGTGGCTACACCTTC
CDR3aa: CASSTTGQGRGYTF
j_gene: TRBJ1-2
d_gene: TRBD1
len: 14
abundance: .
v_gene: TRBV7-9

CDR3nt: TGTGCTAGCAGCCAAATAGGGGGCGATGGCTACACCTTC
CDR3aa: CASSQIGGDGYTF
j_gene: TRBJ1-2
d_gene: TRBD1
len: 13
abundance: few
v_gene: TRBV7-7

CDR3nt: TGTGCCAGCAGCACAGCCACGAGCGAGTTCTTC
CDR3aa: CASSTATSEFF
j_gene: TRBJ2-1
d_gene: .
len: 11
abundance: .
v_gene: TRBV7-9

CDR3nt: TGTGCCAGCGACAGCGGGGGAGAGGAGGATACGCAGTATTTT
CDR3aa: CASDSGGEEDTQYF
j_gene: TRBJ2-3
d_gene: TRBD2
len: 14
abundance: .
v_gene: TRBV28

CDR3nt: TGTGCCAGCAGCGCCCGGGACGGCTACACCTTC
CDR3aa: CASSARDGYTF
j_gene: TRBJ1-2
d_gene: .
len: 11
abundance: .
v_gene: TRBV9

CDR3nt: TGCGCCAGCCTCGACAGGGAGGCAGATACGCAGTATTTT
CDR3aa: CASLDREADTQYF
j_gene: TRBJ2-3
d_gene: .
len: 13
abundance: .
v_gene: TRBV10-1